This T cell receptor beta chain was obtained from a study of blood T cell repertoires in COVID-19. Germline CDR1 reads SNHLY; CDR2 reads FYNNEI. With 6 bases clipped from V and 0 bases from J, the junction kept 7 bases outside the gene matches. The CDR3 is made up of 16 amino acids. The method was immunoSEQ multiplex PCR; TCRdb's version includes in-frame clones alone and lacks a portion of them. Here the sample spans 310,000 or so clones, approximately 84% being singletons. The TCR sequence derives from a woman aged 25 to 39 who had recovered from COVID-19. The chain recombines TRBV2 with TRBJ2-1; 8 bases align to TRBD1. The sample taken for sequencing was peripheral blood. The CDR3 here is CASRQTGVGSYNEQFF. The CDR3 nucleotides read TGTGCCAGCAGGCAGACAGGGGTGGGCTCCTACAATGAGCAGTTCTTC.